This T cell receptor (beta chain) stems from a study of identical twins. One entry per CDR3 protein results from TCRdb running MiXCR on the 5' RACE reads. Among about 730,000 distinct CDR3 sequences listed, around 21% were seen once. V lost 4 bases and J lost 2, with 9 bases in between. Germline V gene data show CDR1 as SQVTM and CDR2 as ANQGSEA. The length of the CDR3 is 12 residues. The sample was also linked to a second study, of T cells expressing NK-cell markers. That source reports: Sequencing of TCR beta repertoires drew on sorted CD3+CD56+NKG2C+, CD3+CD56+NKG2C- and CD3+CD56-NKG2C+ T cells.

The sequenced sample consisted of PBMCs. The chain employs TRBV29-1 and TRBJ2-7; no clear D. This TCR derives from a young woman in good health. The CDR3 DNA reads TGCAGCGTTGCCGGTGAAACCTACGAGCAGTACTTC. This translates into CSVAGETYEQYF.